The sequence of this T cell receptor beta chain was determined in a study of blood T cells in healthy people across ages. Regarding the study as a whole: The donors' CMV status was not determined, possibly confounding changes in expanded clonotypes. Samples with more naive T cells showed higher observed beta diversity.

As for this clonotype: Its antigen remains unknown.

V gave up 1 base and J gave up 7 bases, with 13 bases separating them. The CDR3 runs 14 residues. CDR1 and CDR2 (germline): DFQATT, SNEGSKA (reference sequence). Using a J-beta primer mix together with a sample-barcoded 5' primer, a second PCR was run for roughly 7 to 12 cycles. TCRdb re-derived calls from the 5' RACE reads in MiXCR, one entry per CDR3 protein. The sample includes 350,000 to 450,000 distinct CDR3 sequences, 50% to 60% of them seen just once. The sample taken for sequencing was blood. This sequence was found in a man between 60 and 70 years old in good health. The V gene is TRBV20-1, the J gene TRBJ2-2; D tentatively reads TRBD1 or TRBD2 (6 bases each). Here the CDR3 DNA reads TGCAGTGCTAGAGGGAGGGGGGCCAGCGGGGAGCTGTTTTTT. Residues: CSARGRGASGELFF.